The T cell receptor beta chain under discussion was sequenced for a study of cytomegalovirus exposure and HLA in healthy donors. The study, taken as a whole, reports: Most observed TCR sequences were rare, whereas some public TCRs were detected in many donors. A later look showed TCR association rates differing by HLA locus, highest for DRB1 and lowest for HLA-C. Analyses of presence/absence relied on an assumption of roughly uniform sequencing depth across donors.

Researchers ran the PCR with 60 Vbeta and 13 Jbeta primers. In the original workflow: Per a later analysis, the number of unique TCR beta chains was roughly 87 million, of which roughly 11 million were shared. Some clones are missing from TCRdb's copy, which holds only in-frame ones; the method was immunoSEQ multiplex PCR. From that table come the V and J calls and clone size; the DNA was used to work out D and trimming. The table records under 200,000 clones, about 77% of them present only once. The germline V and J ends were trimmed by 3 bases and 2 bases, with 8 bases remaining between them. Germline V gives CDR1 KGHSH, CDR2 LQKENI. The CDR3 length is 13 residues. On this clone itself: Antigen specificity is unknown.

This sequence joins TRBV18 and TRBJ2-7; D might be TRBD1 (5 bases). The sequence derives from a man in his sixties in good health and CMV-seronegative. The specimen was PBMCs. This chain's CDR3 is CASSPLQAYEQYF. The CDR3 bases are TGTGCCAGCTCACCGTTACAGGCCTACGAGCAGTACTTC.